This entry concerns a single TCR beta chain. The sample belongs to a study of blood T cell repertoires in COVID-19. Overall study context: Acute and convalescent COVID-19 specimens originated in the United States, Italy and Spain. From T cells, B-cell-depleted T cells, or PBMCs came the material, which was cDNA or gDNA.

In the authors' workflow: Reference gene primers were amplified, and this amplification served to estimate nucleated cell counts. The protocol was immunoSEQ multiplex PCR, while the TCRdb copy is restricted to in-frame clones and leaves out a portion. V and J calls plus clone size are reproduced from that table; the DNA served to infer D and trimming. In the table there are roughly 300,000 clones, 80% to 95% of which are singletons. The germline V gene has CDR1 MRHNA and CDR2 SNTAGT. There are 14 residues in the CDR3. Source material: peripheral blood. This TCR was recovered from a woman between 25 and 40 years old with COVID-19, enrolled during active disease. The chain recombines TRBV6-4 with TRBJ2-2; 7 nucleotides align to TRBD2. CDR3 protein: CVSQAGVNTGELFF. CDR3 DNA sequence: TGTGTATCTCAGGCGGGAGTAAATACCGGGGAGCTGTTTTTT.